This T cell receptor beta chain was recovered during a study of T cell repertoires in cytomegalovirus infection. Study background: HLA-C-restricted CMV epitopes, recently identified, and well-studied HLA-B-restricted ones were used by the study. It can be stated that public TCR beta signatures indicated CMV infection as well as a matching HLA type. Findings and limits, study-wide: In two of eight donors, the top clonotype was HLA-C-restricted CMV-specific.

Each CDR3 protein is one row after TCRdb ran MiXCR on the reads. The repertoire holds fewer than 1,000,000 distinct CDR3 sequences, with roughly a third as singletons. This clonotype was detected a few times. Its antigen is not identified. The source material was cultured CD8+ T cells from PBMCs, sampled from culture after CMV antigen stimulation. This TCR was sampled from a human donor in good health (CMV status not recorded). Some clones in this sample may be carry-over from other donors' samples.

CDR3 residues: CASSLYKWQGAFFANTGELFF. For the CDR3, the DNA is TGTGCCAGCAGCTTATATAAGTGGCAGGGGGCCTTTTTCGCGAACACCGGGGAGCTGTTTTTT. The genes are TRBV7-9 and TRBJ2-2; 8 nucleotides agree with TRBD1. In germline, CDR1 is SEHNR, CDR2 FQNEAQ (reference sequence). J gave up 0 bases and V 2 bases, and 17 bases lay outside the gene matches. The CDR3 consists of 21 residues.